What follows are 30 T cell receptor beta chains derived from one specimen sequenced in a study of T cells in Graves' hyperthyroidism and ophthalmopathy. It was RNA transcripts that yielded the amplified TCR beta CDR3 regions. When the TCR CDR3 underwent first-round RT-PCR, the HTBI primer set was used. TCRdb passed the multiplex PCR reads through MiXCR, listing each CDR3 protein once. Found here are a few hundred thousand distinct CDR3 sequences, more than 13% of them singletons; the top ten hold approximately 30%. The sample was blood. These receptors originate from a woman aged 25 to 39 with Graves' hyperthyroidism.

Comment on this clonotype: A single base separates this from a much larger clone, so it may be a read error. V is TRBV6-1 and J is TRBJ2-1, with D possibly called TRBD1 or TRBD2 (5 bases each). Trimming took off 8 bases at V and 4 bases at J, with 15 bases between the two ends. Per the germline V gene, CDR1 is MNHNS and CDR2 is SASEGT. There are 14 residues in the CDR3. The CDR3 sequence is CASLGPAEYNEQFF. In DNA form, the CDR3 reads TGTGCCAGCCTGGGACCAGCGGAATACAATGAGCAGTTCTTC.

This clonotype was counted at least ten times. CDR3 amino acids: CASSNTGLAVYEQYF. CDR3 sequence (DNA): TGTGCCAGCAGTAATACCGGACTAGCTGTCTACGAGCAGTACTTC. The chain has TRBV28 and TRBJ2-7, with 8 positions matching TRBD2. The CDR3 has 15 amino acids. Germline CDR1 and CDR2: MDHEN and SYDVKM. The trim removed 5 bases at V and 3 bases at J, leaving 9 bases unmatched.

The chain has TRBV5-4 and TRBJ2-2; 12 bases agree with TRBD2. Germline V CDR1 and CDR2: SGHNT, YYREEE (reference sequence). The V and J ends lost 4 bases and 4 bases, in that order; junction bases with no gene match: 11. CDR3 size: 18 residues. DNA for the CDR3: TGTGCCAGCAGCGAGCCTAGCGGGAGGGGTCTGGGCACCGGGGAGCTGTTTTTT. It translates to CASSEPSGRGLGTGELFF.

In its sample, this clonotype was seen many times. The CDR3 DNA reads TGTGCCAGCATCTCTAGGTGGGGGCGGCGTACTGAAGCTTTCTTT. Amino acids: CASISRWGRRTEAFF. The chain combines TRBV28 with TRBJ1-1; maybe TRBD1 (6 bases). Trimming stripped 7 bases from V and 5 bases from J, with 20 bases between. The length of the CDR3 is 15 residues. Per germline, CDR1 MDHEN and CDR2 SYDVKM.

This clonotype was detected a few times. V usage is TRBV3-1 and J usage is TRBJ1-5; possible D gene TRBD1, 6 bases. CDR1 LGHDT and CDR2 YNNKEL come from the germline V gene (reference sequence). The V gene lost 0 bases and the J gene lost 6 bases, with 12 bases spanning the gap. The CDR3 totals 15 residues. CDR3 bases: TGTGCCAGCAGCCAAGATTTACAGGGCTTTCAGCCCCAGCATTTT. It is translated as CASSQDLQGFQPQHF.

The chain couples TRBV4-2 to TRBJ1-5; unclear D gene. The CDR3 length is 15 residues. The germline V and J ends were trimmed by 0 bases and 5 bases, with 11 bases remaining between them. Germline lookup yields CDR1 LGHNA and CDR2 YNFKEQ. Here the CDR3 reads CASSQDRQQDQPQHF. As DNA, the CDR3 is TGTGCCAGCAGCCAAGATCGGCAGCAAGATCAGCCCCAGCATTTT.

This clonotype was detected only a few times. V is TRBV28 and J is TRBJ1-3, with D uncertain. The CDR3 has 15 amino acids. Germline V gene data show CDR1 as MDHEN and CDR2 as SYDVKM. V shed 7 bases and J shed 0 bases, with 13 bases lying between them. CDR3 protein: CASTSGRHSGNTIYF. DNA of the CDR3: TGTGCCAGCACATCAGGCCGTCACTCTGGAAACACCATATATTTT.

This clonotype was detected a few times. V gene TRBV19 combines with J gene TRBJ1-1, with D unclear. The CDR3 loop spans 15 amino acids. Deletions cut 10 bases from V and 4 bases from J, with 22 bases between. Germline V gene data show CDR1 as LNHDA and CDR2 as SQIVND (reference sequence). DNA for the CDR3: TGTGCCACCACCTCGGGGAAGGGTGGTGGCACTGAAGCTTTCTTT. Protein product: CATTSGKGGGTEAFF.

This clonotype has just a few counts. The rearrangement links TRBV30 to TRBJ1-3; D is ambiguous. The CDR3 sequence is 12 residues long. Germline CDR1 and CDR2: GTSNPN and SVGIG (reference sequence). The ends were cut back, 3 bases at V and 0 bases at J, with 3 bases in the middle. The CDR3 reads CAWRGSGNTIYF. CDR3 sequence (DNA): TGTGCCTGGAGGGGCTCTGGAAACACCATATATTTT.

This clonotype has ten or more counts. The J gene is TRBJ2-3, the V gene TRBV2; a possible D gene is TRBD2 (5 bases). Trimming removed 7 bases at V and 6 bases at J, with 17 bases between. CDR1 and CDR2 from the germline V gene are SNHLY and FYNNEI. This CDR3 region has 14 residues. The CDR3 DNA reads TGTGCCAGCACCGGTGGTGGGAGCAGGGATACGCAGTATTTT. This translates into CASTGGGSRDTQYF.

This clonotype was recorded many times. V and J are TRBV28 and TRBJ2-7; TRBD2 aligns across 7 bases. The V segment lost 2 bases and the J segment 2 bases; nucleotides outside the gene matches: 3. This CDR3 has 14 residues. CDR1 is MDHEN, CDR2 SYDVKM, per germline. CDR3 loop: CASSLSGKTYEQYF. The DNA for the CDR3 is TGTGCCAGCAGTTTAAGCGGGAAAACCTACGAGCAGTACTTC.

This chain joins TRBV28 and TRBJ2-1, with 9 bases lining up with TRBD1. CDR1 MDHEN and CDR2 SYDVKM come from the germline V gene. The CDR3 is made up of 16 amino acids. After removal of 4 bases from V and 1 base from J, the junction contained 5 bases not matched to a gene. This CDR3 reads CASSSTGTGSYNEQFF. The CDR3 nucleotides are TGTGCCAGCAGTTCGACCGGGACAGGGTCCTACAATGAGCAGTTCTTC.

V and J are TRBV6-2 or TRBV6-3 and TRBJ2-1; D is unresolved. From germline, CDR1 is MNHEY and CDR2 SVGEGT. This CDR3 contains 15 residues. Trimming cost V 2 bases and J 0 bases, with 8 bases left between them. CDR3 sequence reads: CASSYVQSSYNEQFF. The DNA of the CDR3 is TGTGCCAGCAGTTACGTCCAGAGCTCCTACAATGAGCAGTTCTTC.

Concerning this clonotype itself: Given a much more abundant clone one base away, this may be a read error. This chain connects TRBV7-2 to TRBJ2-1; 7 bases align to TRBD1. The CDR3 spans 15 residues. The germline gives CDR1 SGHTA, CDR2 FQGNSA. Unmatched junction bases numbered 3, after V lost 2 bases and J lost 2 bases. CDR3 region: CASSLTGDPYNEQFF. The CDR3 bases are TGTGCCAGCAGCTTAACAGGGGACCCCTACAATGAGCAGTTCTTC.

In its sample, this clonotype was seen many times. V gene TRBV12-3 or TRBV12-4 combines with J gene TRBJ1-5; D is unclear. The V and J ends lost 3 bases and 9 bases respectively, with 9 bases between them. The CDR3 spans 12 residues. The CDR3 sequence: CASSFQAGPQHF. The CDR3 DNA sequence: TGTGCCAGCAGTTTTCAAGCGGGGCCCCAGCATTTT.

This clonotype appeared many times. The chain has TRBV20-1 and TRBJ2-3; 10 nucleotides match TRBD2. CDR1 and CDR2 from the germline V gene are DFQATT and SNEGSKA (reference sequence). With V trimmed by 6 bases and J by 6 bases, 12 bases remained unmatched. The CDR3 runs 15 residues. In nucleotides, the CDR3 is TGCAGTGCCCAAAGGACTAGCGGCCGGAGGGATACGCAGTATTTT. As protein: CSAQRTSGRRDTQYF.

J is TRBJ2-3 and V is TRBV2, with D perhaps being TRBD1 or TRBD2 (5 bases each). From germline, CDR1 is SNHLY and CDR2 FYNNEI. The V gene lost 11 bases and the J gene lost 2 bases, with 20 bases spanning the gap. CDR3 length: 15 amino acids. The CDR3 loop reads CAGHLGVYDTDTQYF. CDR3 DNA sequence: TGTGCCGGACACCTGGGAGTATATGACACAGATACGCAGTATTTT.

In its sample, this clonotype was seen a few times. The chain is built from TRBV6-1 and TRBJ1-4, with D perhaps TRBD1 (5 bases). CDR3 length: 15 residues. Trimming pared 5 bases from V and 8 bases from J, leaving 18 bases between. Germline values: CDR1 MNHNS, CDR2 SASEGT. CDR3 bases: TGTGCCAGCAGTCCGCCGGGGCCGCTGCGGGAAAAACTGTTTTTT. It is translated as CASSPPGPLREKLFF.

The gene calls are TRBV20-1 and TRBJ2-7, with a possible D match to TRBD2 (6 bases). The CDR3 extends over 14 amino acids. Between the trimmed V and J ends, which lost 0 bases and 4 bases, there was a span of 13 bases. Germline V CDR1 and CDR2: DFQATT, SNEGSKA (reference sequence). CDR3 nucleotide sequence: TGCAGTGCTAGAGATTTCGCGGGGTCTTACGAGCAGTACTTC. Translating gives CSARDFAGSYEQYF.

In this sample, this clonotype turned up a few times. The chain uses TRBV9 and TRBJ1-1; D is unresolved. The germline gives CDR1 SGDLS, CDR2 YYNGEE. V lost 0 bases and J 0 bases, leaving 9 bases between the germline ends. CDR3 length equals 15 residues. The chain's CDR3 is CASSVDPGVNTEAFF. The CDR3 nucleotides are TGTGCCAGCAGCGTAGACCCCGGGGTGAACACTGAAGCTTTCTTT.

At least ten counts were recorded for this clonotype. The chain combines TRBV28 with TRBJ1-6; 7 bases fit TRBD1. This CDR3 has 14 amino acids. Germline-derived CDR1 and CDR2 are MDHEN and SYDVKM. Germline trimming cut 2 bases from V and 7 bases from J; bases unmatched to any gene: 2. The CDR3 DNA is TGTGCCAGCAGTTTAGAGGGGGCGAATTCACCCCTCCACTTT. The encoded protein is CASSLEGANSPLHF.

Regarding this clonotype: At one boundary the junction diverges from the germline segment, which might be a read error. The genes are TRBV4-1 and TRBJ1-6; 7 nucleotides match TRBD1. The germline V gene encodes CDR1 MGHRA and CDR2 YSYEKL. CDR3 length: 16 amino acids. CDR3 sequence (DNA): TGCGCCAGCAGCAAAGACCAGGGGGGGTGGAATTCACCCCTCCACTTT. Translated, it gives CASSKDQGGWNSPLHF.

The chain combines TRBV5-1 with TRBJ2-7; TRBD2 matches 9 bases. The CDR3 totals 14 residues. Per the germline V gene, CDR1 is SGHRS and CDR2 is YFSETQ. V gave up 5 bases and J gave up 5 bases; unmatched junction bases: 8. The DNA for the CDR3 is TGCGCCAGCAGTTGGAGCGGGAGGTTGGACGAGCAGTACTTC. It yields the protein CASSWSGRLDEQYF.

This clonotype was counted ten times or more. This chain joins TRBV20-1 and TRBJ2-1; TRBD1 matches 7 bases. CDR1 DFQATT and CDR2 SNEGSKA come from the germline V gene (reference sequence). V dropped 5 bases and J dropped 9; count of bases not matched to a gene: 10. The CDR3 has 13 amino acids. CDR3: CSAETGTIGEQFF. For the CDR3, the DNA is TGCAGTGCTGAGACAGGGACGATAGGTGAGCAGTTCTTC.

J is TRBJ2-5 and V is TRBV4-2; D uncertain. The CDR3 is made up of 13 amino acids. The V gene lost 0 bases and the J gene lost 4 bases, with 6 bases spanning the gap. Germline CDR1 LGHNA, CDR2 YNFKEQ. CDR3 residues: CASSQELIETQYF. Here the CDR3 DNA reads TGTGCCAGCAGCCAAGAACTTATAGAGACCCAGTACTTC.

This clonotype has ten or more counts. CDR3 in DNA: TGTGCCAGCATCGGATATGGGACAAGCACAGATACGCAGTATTTT. The encoded protein is CASIGYGTSTDTQYF. J is TRBJ2-3 and V is TRBV2; D possibly corresponds to TRBD1 (6 bases). The CDR3 spans 15 residues. V was pared by 7 bases and J by 0 bases, with 14 bases between. Germline V gene lookup returns CDR1 SNHLY and CDR2 FYNNEI.

This clonotype was counted ten times or more. The J gene is TRBJ1-5, the V gene TRBV3-1; no clear D gene. The V end was cut by 1 base, the J end by 1 base, with 5 bases between. The CDR3 length is 14 residues. Germline CDR1 is LGHDT and CDR2 is YNNKEL (reference sequence). As DNA, the CDR3 is TGTGCCAGCAGCCAAGCGGACAGCAATCAGCCCCAGCATTTT. As protein: CASSQADSNQPQHF.

About this clonotype: No conserved phenylalanine or tryptophan is present at the end of the CDR3, so a read error is the likely explanation. The chain joins TRBV6-2 or TRBV6-3 to TRBJ2-7, with 7 bases identical to TRBD1. J was trimmed by 6 bases and V by 6 bases; bases with no gene match: 11. Germline CDR1 and CDR2: MNHEY and SVGEGT. CDR3 size: 14 residues. The CDR3 protein is CASSPARGSSEQYL. Written as DNA, the CDR3 is TGTGCCAGCAGCCCCGCCAGGGGGTCGTCCGAGCAGTACCTC.

This chain joins TRBV2 and TRBJ1-5, with D perhaps matching TRBD1 (6 bases). Trimming removed 7 bases at V and 7 bases at J, with 17 bases between. Germline lookup yields CDR1 SNHLY and CDR2 FYNNEI. This CDR3 is 14 amino acids long. CDR3 in DNA: TGTGCCAGCATGGGAACAGGGTCCCACCAGCCCCAGCATTTT. It yields the protein CASMGTGSHQPQHF.

This clonotype has at least ten counts. This chain joins TRBV7-9 and TRBJ2-3, with unresolved D. V was clipped by 0 bases and J by 2 bases, with 3 bases between them. In germline, CDR1 is SEHNR, CDR2 FQNEAQ (reference sequence). This CDR3 has 13 amino acids. The CDR3: CASSLAVTDTQYF. CDR3 DNA sequence: TGTGCCAGCAGCTTAGCAGTCACAGATACGCAGTATTTT.